The 30 T cell receptor beta chains below come from one sample, sequenced in a study of blood T cell repertoires in COVID-19. Only in-frame clones appear in the TCRdb table, and some are missing; sequencing was by immunoSEQ multiplex PCR. The table records fewer than 200,000 clones, approximately 91% of them present only once. Sequenced input: peripheral blood. All receptors derive from a man in his late teens or twenties with COVID-19, enrolled during active disease.

The chain is built from TRBV9 and TRBJ1-1; 10 bases match TRBD1. CDR1 is SGDLS, CDR2 YYNGEE, per germline. The V gene end was trimmed by 6 bases and the J gene end by 0 bases; junction bases not matched to a gene: 2. This CDR3 comprises 14 residues. The chain's CDR3 is CASKGQGMNTEAFF. The CDR3 DNA reads as TGTGCCAGCAAGGGACAGGGGATGAACACTGAAGCTTTCTTT.

A few counts support this clone. The chain links TRBV5-4 to TRBJ1-2, with TRBD1 identical over 8 bases. The junction had 9 bases not matched to a gene; V was cut back by 4 bases and J by 4 bases. CDR3 length equals 15 residues. The germline V gene has CDR1 SGHNT and CDR2 YYREEE (reference sequence). Here the CDR3 DNA reads TGTGCCAGCAGCAACCCCCGAGACAGGGGCTATGGCTACACCTTC. The encoded protein is CASSNPRDRGYGYTF.

This sequence joins TRBV28 and TRBJ2-7; 7 bases are a match to TRBD1. Trimming cost V 5 bases and J 7 bases; bases outside gene matches: 11. The CDR3 is 14 amino acids. Germline V gene sequence: CDR1 MDHEN, CDR2 SYDVKM. This chain's CDR3 is CASSPIDRVEEQYF. CDR3 bases: TGTGCCAGCAGTCCCATAGACAGGGTGGAGGAGCAGTACTTC. Using reference TRBV28 and TRBJ2-7 for the parts outside the CDR3, the full variable domain is DVKVTQSSRYLVKRTGEKVFLECVQDMDHENMFWYRQDPGLGLRLIYFSYDVKMKEKGDIPEGYSVSREKKERFSLILESASTNQTSMYLCASSPIDRVEEQYFGPGTRLTVT.

The V call is TRBV10-2, the J call TRBJ2-1, with 13 bases aligning to TRBD2. There are 15 residues in the CDR3. Germline V gene lookup returns CDR1 WSHSY and CDR2 SAAADI. Losses at the gene ends were 6 bases for V and 7 bases for J; bases not matched to a gene: 6. CDR3 coding DNA: TGCGCCAGCAGGGAGGGACTAGCGGGACTGAATGAGCAGTTCTTC. Its protein is CASREGLAGLNEQFF.

The CDR3 loop reads CASSLGAPGGAYGYTF. The CDR3 DNA reads as TGTGCCAGCAGCTTAGGCGCCCCCGGGGGAGCCTATGGCTACACCTTC. The rearrangement links TRBV7-6 to TRBJ1-2; D possibly corresponds to TRBD1 (5 bases). From germline, CDR1 is SGHVS and CDR2 FNYEAQ. Trimming took 1 base from V and 4 from J, leaving 16 bases between them. The CDR3 is 16 residues long.

The V and J genes are TRBV30 and TRBJ1-5; D may be TRBD1 (5 bases). Germline CDR1 GTSNPN, CDR2 SVGIG (reference sequence). V was shortened by 2 bases and J by 7 bases, with 15 bases between the two germline ends. CDR3 length: 14 amino acids. The CDR3 sequence is CAWSIGGAGQPQHF. Written as DNA, the CDR3 is TGTGCCTGGAGTATTGGAGGGGCTGGGCAGCCCCAGCATTTT.

The V and J genes are TRBV5-6 and TRBJ2-7, with D maybe TRBD2 (5 bases). Trimming left V 0 bases short and J 6 bases short, with 13 bases between. CDR3 size: 14 residues. Germline-derived CDR1 and CDR2 are SGHDT and YYEEEE. CDR3: CASSLGSGVGEQYF. CDR3 in DNA: TGTGCCAGCAGCTTGGGGTCCGGGGTTGGCGAGCAGTACTTC.

The chain employs TRBV28 and TRBJ1-4, with 8 bases lining up with TRBD1. The V gene end was trimmed by 2 bases and the J gene end by 4 bases; junction bases not matched to a gene: 3. CDR3 length: 15 residues. The germline V gene has CDR1 MDHEN and CDR2 SYDVKM. CDR3 DNA: TGTGCCAGCAGTTTAGGGACAGGAGATAATGAAAAACTGTTTTTT. Residues: CASSLGTGDNEKLFF. The full variable domain, its missing parts supplied by reference TRBV28 and TRBJ1-4, is DVKVTQSSRYLVKRTGEKVFLECVQDMDHENMFWYRQDPGLGLRLIYFSYDVKMKEKGDIPEGYSVSREKKERFSLILESASTNQTSMYLCASSLGTGDNEKLFFGSGTQLSVL.

This sequence joins TRBV27 and TRBJ1-5, with unresolved D. The V end lost 10 bases, the J end lost 7 bases, and 20 bases lay between the germline ends. Germline CDR1 and CDR2: MNHEY and SMNVEV (reference sequence). The CDR3 is 14 amino acids. CDR3: CATGRAVDVQPQHF. CDR3 sequence (DNA): TGTGCCACCGGGAGGGCTGTAGACGTACAGCCCCAGCATTTT.

The V gene is TRBV9, the J gene TRBJ1-2; 9 nucleotides agree with TRBD1. The V gene's germline CDR1 is SGDLS and CDR2 YYNGEE. There are 13 residues in the CDR3. V was clipped by 3 bases and J by 8 bases; unmatched bases: 5. CDR3 bases: TGTGCCAGCAGCGCCGGGACAGGGTTCGGCTACACCTTC. It yields the protein CASSAGTGFGYTF. The full variable domain, in which reference TRBV9 and TRBJ1-2 provide the parts outside the CDR3, is DSGVTQTPKHLITATGQRVTLRCSPRSGDLSVYWYQQSLDQGLQFLIQYYNGEERAKGNILERFSAQQFPDLHSELNLSSLELGDSALYFCASSAGTGFGYTFGSGTRLTVV.

V and J are TRBV13 and TRBJ2-3; TRBD1 is a possible D gene (5 bases). The germline CDR1 and CDR2 sequences are PRHDT and FYEKMQ (reference sequence). V shed 2 bases and J shed 1 base, with 13 bases lying between them. This CDR3 region has 16 residues. The chain's CDR3 is CASSLPGQGRTDTQYF. The CDR3 DNA reads as TGTGCCAGCAGCTTACCGGGTCAGGGTCGCACAGATACGCAGTATTTT.

The V call is TRBV5-4, the J call TRBJ2-7; 7 positions agree with TRBD1. Unmatched junction bases numbered 5, after V lost 3 bases and J lost 2 bases. The germline V gene has CDR1 SGHNT and CDR2 YYREEE (reference sequence). The CDR3 covers 14 residues. CDR3 in DNA: TGTGCCAGCAGCTACGGGACAGTAGCCTACGAGCAGTACTTC. It yields the protein CASSYGTVAYEQYF. Variable domain in full (rest from reference TRBV5-4 and TRBJ2-7): ETGVTQSPTHLIKTRGQQVTLRCSSQSGHNTVSWYQQALGQGPQFIFQYYREEENGRGNFPPRFSGLQFPNYSSELNVNALELDDSALYLCASSYGTVAYEQYFGPGTRLTVT.

CDR3 sequence (DNA): TGTGCCAGCAGCGATTGGAGGAACACCGGGGAGCTGTTTTTT. It yields the protein CASSDWRNTGELFF. The genes are TRBV7-9 and TRBJ2-2; no definite D call. The germline V and J ends were trimmed by 5 bases and 1 base, with 8 bases remaining between them. Germline V gene sequence: CDR1 SEHNR, CDR2 FQNEAQ (reference sequence). The CDR3 runs 14 residues.

The chain links TRBV6-1 to TRBJ2-7; no firm D call. Germline CDR1 is MNHNS and CDR2 is SASEGT. The CDR3 runs 15 residues. V lost 1 base and J lost 0, with 10 bases in between. CDR3 protein: CASSEGRMSSYEQYF. The CDR3 nucleotides are TGTGCCAGCAGTGAAGGCAGGATGAGCTCCTACGAGCAGTACTTC.

This sequence joins TRBV6-5 and TRBJ2-2, with a tentative D call TRBD2 (6 bases). Trimming shortened V by 7 bases and J by 3 bases, and 9 bases separated the two germline ends. Germline CDR1 MNHEY, CDR2 SVGAGI. The CDR3 spans 13 residues. The DNA for the CDR3 is TGTGCCAGCACGGAGGGATACACCGGGGAGCTGTTTTTT. It encodes CASTEGYTGELFF.

The chain has TRBV9 and TRBJ2-4, with 8 nucleotides matching TRBD1. Germline loops: CDR1 SGDLS, CDR2 YYNGEE. The CDR3 consists of 13 residues. With V trimmed by 4 bases and J by 6 bases, 3 bases remained unmatched. The chain's CDR3 is CASSPGGLNIQYF. Written as DNA, the CDR3 is TGTGCCAGCAGCCCAGGGGGCTTAAACATTCAGTACTTC.

The chain recombines TRBV7-9 with TRBJ2-7; 7 bases map to TRBD1. The V gene end was trimmed by 5 bases and the J gene end by 1 base; junction bases not matched to a gene: 5. Germline CDR1 and CDR2: SEHNR and FQNEAQ (reference sequence). CDR3 length: 14 residues. CDR3 DNA: TGTGCCAGCAGCAGGTGGGACAGATCCTACGAGCAGTACTTC. This encodes CASSRWDRSYEQYF.

This sequence joins TRBV19 and TRBJ2-1; 8 bases line up with TRBD1. Germline CDR1 reads LNHDA; CDR2 reads SQIVND (reference sequence). V lost 6 bases, J lost 6 bases, and 10 bases stayed unmatched. The CDR3 is 15 residues long. This CDR3 is CASRGTGPGSNEQFF. The DNA of the CDR3 is TGTGCCAGTAGGGGGACAGGCCCAGGGAGCAATGAGCAGTTCTTC.

The V and J genes are TRBV7-2 and TRBJ1-5, with D unresolved. The germline gives CDR1 SGHTA, CDR2 FQGNSA. This CDR3 comprises 15 residues. Trimming shortened V by 1 base and J by 1 base, and 8 bases separated the two germline ends. The CDR3 loop is CASSLGPGSNQPQHF. The CDR3 coding sequence is TGTGCCAGCAGCTTAGGACCGGGAAGCAATCAGCCCCAGCATTTT.

The chain carries TRBV2 and TRBJ2-2; TRBD2 agrees at 7 bases. The J segment lost 7 bases and the V segment lost 3 bases, leaving 8 bases of the junction unmatched. This CDR3 spans 15 amino acids. CDR1 is SNHLY, CDR2 FYNNEI, per germline. The CDR3 bases are TGTGCCAGCAGTGATGAGGGCGGGAGCGGCGGGGAGCTGTTTTTT. Translating it yields CASSDEGGSGGELFF. The full variable domain, in which reference TRBV2 and TRBJ2-2 provide the parts outside the CDR3, is EPEVTQTPSHQVTQMGQEVILRCVPISNHLYFYWYRQILGQKVEFLVSFYNNEISEKSEIFDDQFSVERPDGSNFTLKIRSTKLEDSAMYFCASSDEGGSGGELFFGEGSRLTVL.

This rearrangement joins TRBV11-2 to TRBJ2-2, with D possibly TRBD1 on 6 matching bases. CDR1 and CDR2 (germline): SGHAT, FQNNGV. This CDR3 is 13 amino acids long. V was cut by 1 base and J by 7 bases, with 7 bases left in between. The CDR3 coding sequence is TGTGCCAGCAGCTTAGCAGGGGTCGGGGAGCTGTTTTTT. Its protein product is CASSLAGVGELFF. Drawing the rest from reference TRBV11-2 and TRBJ2-2, the complete variable domain is EAGVAQSPRYKIIEKRQSVAFWCNPISGHATLYWYQQILGQGPKLLIQFQNNGVVDDSQLPKDRFSAERLKGVDSTLKIQPAKLEDSAVYLCASSLAGVGELFFGEGSRLTVL.

This sequence joins TRBV4-3 and TRBJ2-1, with 10 bases matching TRBD2. This CDR3 is built from 15 residues. V was pared by 3 bases and J by 6 bases, with 5 bases of the junction left unmatched. In germline, CDR1 is LGHNA, CDR2 YSLEER. In DNA form, the CDR3 reads TGCGCCAGCAGCCACATAGCGGGAGGAGGCAATGAGCAGTTCTTC. This codes for CASSHIAGGGNEQFF.

About this clone: The identical CDR3 is also encoded by other nucleotide sequences in the sample. The chain recombines TRBV9 with TRBJ2-2, with D maybe TRBD1 (5 bases). Germline CDR1 and CDR2: SGDLS and YYNGEE. V gave up 0 bases and J gave up 4 bases, with 7 bases separating them. CDR3 length equals 14 residues. The CDR3 reads CASSVGGGTGELFF. The DNA of the CDR3 is TGTGCCAGCAGCGTAGGGGGCGGCACCGGGGAGCTGTTTTTT. The complete variable domain, with remaining parts taken from reference TRBV9 and TRBJ2-2, reads DSGVTQTPKHLITATGQRVTLRCSPRSGDLSVYWYQQSLDQGLQFLIQYYNGEERAKGNILERFSAQQFPDLHSELNLSSLELGDSALYFCASSVGGGTGELFFGEGSRLTVL.

This clone was seen more than once but under ten times. The junction differs from germline at one of its ends, possibly a read error. DNA of the CDR3: TGTGCCAGCAGCTGGTCAGGAATGGAAGCTAATGAAAAACTGCTTTTT. This encodes CASSWSGMEANEKLLF. The gene calls are TRBV11-2 and TRBJ1-4; D gene uncertain. From germline, CDR1 is SGHAT and CDR2 FQNNGV. There are 16 residues in the CDR3.

The genes are TRBV27 and TRBJ2-3, with a possible D match to TRBD2 (6 bases). V was trimmed by 3 bases and J by 0 bases, leaving 10 bases between them. CDR3 length: 15 amino acids. Germline CDR1 MNHEY, CDR2 SMNVEV (reference sequence). The CDR3 is CASSLGLASTDTQYF. In DNA form, the CDR3 reads TGTGCCAGCAGTTTGGGACTGGCTAGCACAGATACGCAGTATTTT.

The chain employs TRBV9 and TRBJ2-1; D possibly corresponds to TRBD2 (5 bases). This CDR3 has 15 residues. CDR1 is SGDLS, CDR2 YYNGEE, per germline. Trimming took off 0 bases at V and 3 bases at J, with 10 bases between the two ends. CDR3 amino acids: CASSVGSGNYNEQFF. Written as DNA, the CDR3 is TGTGCCAGCAGCGTAGGAAGCGGCAACTACAATGAGCAGTTCTTC.

DNA for the CDR3: TGCGCCAGCAGCCAAGTTACGGACAGGGTGCCCTACAATGAGCAGTTCTTC. Amino acids: CASSQVTDRVPYNEQFF. The chain uses TRBV4-1 and TRBJ2-1; the match to TRBD1 covers 8 bases. The CDR3 extends over 17 amino acids. CDR1 MGHRA and CDR2 YSYEKL come from the germline V gene. With V trimmed by 1 base and J by 2 bases, 7 bases remained unmatched.

The chain employs TRBV28 and TRBJ1-6; D ambiguous. Germline V lookup: CDR1 MDHEN, CDR2 SYDVKM. The CDR3 is made up of 13 amino acids. The V end lost 5 bases, the J end lost 9 bases, and 11 bases lay between the germline ends. The CDR3 bases are TGTGCCAGCAGTCCTAGTTTGAGTTCACCCCTCCACTTT. Amino acid sequence: CASSPSLSSPLHF.

The chain is built from TRBV27 and TRBJ2-1, with 9 nucleotides matching TRBD1. CDR1 and CDR2 (germline): MNHEY, SMNVEV (reference sequence). This CDR3 has 18 amino acids. J gave up 1 base and V 3 bases, and 10 bases lay outside the gene matches. The CDR3 sequence: CASSFNRGRDNSYNEQFF. Written as DNA, the CDR3 is TGTGCCAGCAGTTTTAACAGGGGGCGAGATAATTCCTACAATGAGCAGTTCTTC.

V and J are TRBV9 and TRBJ2-1, with a weak D call TRBD1 (6 bases). Trimming cost V 0 bases and J 2 bases, with 12 bases left between them. CDR1 and CDR2 (germline): SGDLS, YYNGEE. CDR3 size: 16 residues. The CDR3 here is CASSVVRDTPYNEQFF. CDR3 DNA: TGTGCCAGCAGCGTAGTAAGGGACACCCCCTACAATGAGCAGTTCTTC.